This T cell receptor beta chain is drawn from a study of T-cell memory formation after mild COVID-19. Across the whole study: In these data, TCR clusters were largely donor specific. Study conclusions and caveats: Detection of some responders pre-infection suggested pre-existing cross-reactive memory T cells participated.

This clonotype was picked up a small number of times. No antigen is known for it. The germline gives CDR1 SEHNR, CDR2 FQNEAQ (reference sequence). CDR3 size: 13 residues. Trimming removed 4 bases at V and 4 bases at J, with 8 bases between. Researchers used 5'RACE with constant-segment primers to make TCR alpha and TCR beta cDNA libraries that carry sample barcodes and UMIs. TCRdb re-called the 5' RACE reads with MiXCR, one entry per CDR3 protein. The table lists 300,000 to 400,000 distinct CDR3 sequences, approximately 15% of them singletons, with 20% to 25% in the top ten. The sequenced sample was PBMCs or a T cell subset sorted from them (not recorded which). This TCR was sampled from a man younger than 35 who had mild COVID-19 (a few samples of this study predate the infection). Cell type and time point are not known. The chain employs TRBV7-9 and TRBJ2-1; maybe TRBD1 (6 bases). This CDR3 reads CASSSGQYNEQFF. The CDR3 coding sequence is TGTGCCAGCAGCTCAGGACAGTACAATGAGCAGTTCTTC.